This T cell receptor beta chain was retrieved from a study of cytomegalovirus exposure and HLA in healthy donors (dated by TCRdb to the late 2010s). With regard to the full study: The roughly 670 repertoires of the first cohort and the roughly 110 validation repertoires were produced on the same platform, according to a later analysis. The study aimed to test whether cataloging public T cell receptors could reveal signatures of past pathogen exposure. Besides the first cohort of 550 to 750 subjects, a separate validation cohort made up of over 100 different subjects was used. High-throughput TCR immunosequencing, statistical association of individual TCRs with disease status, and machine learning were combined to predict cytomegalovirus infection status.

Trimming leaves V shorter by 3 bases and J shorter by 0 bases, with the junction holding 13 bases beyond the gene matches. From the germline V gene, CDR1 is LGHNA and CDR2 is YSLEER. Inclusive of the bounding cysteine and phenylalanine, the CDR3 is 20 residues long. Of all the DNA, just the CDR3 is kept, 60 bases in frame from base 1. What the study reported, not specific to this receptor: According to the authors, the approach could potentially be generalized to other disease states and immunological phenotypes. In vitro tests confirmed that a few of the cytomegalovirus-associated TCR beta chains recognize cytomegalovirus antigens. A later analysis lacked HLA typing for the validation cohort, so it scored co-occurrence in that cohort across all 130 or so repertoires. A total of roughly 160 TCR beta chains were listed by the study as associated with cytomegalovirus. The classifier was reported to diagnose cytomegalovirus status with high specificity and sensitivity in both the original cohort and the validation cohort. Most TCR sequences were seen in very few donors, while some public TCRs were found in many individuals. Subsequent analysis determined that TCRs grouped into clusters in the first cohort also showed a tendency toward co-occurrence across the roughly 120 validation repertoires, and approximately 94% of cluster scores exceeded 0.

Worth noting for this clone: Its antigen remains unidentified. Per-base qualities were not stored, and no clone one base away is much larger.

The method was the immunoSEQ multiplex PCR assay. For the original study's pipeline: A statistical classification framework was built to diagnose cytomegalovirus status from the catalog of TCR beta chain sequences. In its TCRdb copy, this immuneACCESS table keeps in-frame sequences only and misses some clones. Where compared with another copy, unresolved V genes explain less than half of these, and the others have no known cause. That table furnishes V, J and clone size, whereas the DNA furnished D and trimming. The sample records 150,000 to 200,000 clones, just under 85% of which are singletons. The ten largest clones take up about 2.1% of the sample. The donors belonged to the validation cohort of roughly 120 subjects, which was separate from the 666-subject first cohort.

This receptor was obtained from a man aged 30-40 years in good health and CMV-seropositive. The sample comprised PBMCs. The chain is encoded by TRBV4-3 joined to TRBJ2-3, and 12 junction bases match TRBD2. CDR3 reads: CASSHLAGGAELSSTDTQYF. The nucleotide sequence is TGCGCCAGCAGCCATCTAGCGGGGGGGGCGGAGTTGTCTAGCACAGATACGCAGTATTTT.